These 30 T cell receptor beta chains share one sample of origin, sequenced in a study of beta chain features in type 1 diabetes. The antigens of these receptors remain unknown. Reverse transcription of all isolated RNA meant that expressed TCRB transcripts were sequenced. Sequencing was performed with immunoSEQ multiplex PCR; in TCRdb, only in-frame clones are kept and a portion is missing. This table holds 350,000 to 400,000 clones, roughly an eighth found once. The study's findings and limits: TCRB CDR3 length was moderately but significantly reduced in all four CD4+ subsets of Type 1 diabetes patients.

The sequenced sample was naive CD4+ T cells from blood. These receptors were taken from a woman between 18 and 29 years old with type 1 diabetes.

The V call is TRBV19, the J call TRBJ1-1, with D uncertain. V was cut by 2 bases and J by 4 bases, with 14 bases left in between. Germline CDR1 reads LNHDA; CDR2 reads SQIVND (reference sequence). This CDR3 contains 15 residues. The CDR3 spells CASSIFGERSTEAFF. The CDR3 nucleotides are TGTGCCAGTAGTATATTTGGGGAGAGATCCACTGAAGCTTTCTTT.

The J gene is TRBJ2-7, the V gene TRBV28; 12 nucleotides line up with TRBD1. The CDR3 runs to 14 residues. Germline CDR1 reads MDHEN; CDR2 reads SYDVKM. Losses at the gene ends were 6 bases for V and 6 bases for J; bases not matched to a gene: 6. CDR3: CASRWGQGAREQYF. In DNA, the CDR3 is TGTGCCAGCAGGTGGGGACAGGGGGCCCGCGAGCAGTACTTC.

This clone was recorded a few times. The chain combines TRBV7-2 with TRBJ2-5, with D perhaps matching TRBD2 (5 bases). Germline CDR1 and CDR2: SGHTA and FQGNSA. CDR3 length: 16 residues. Trimming took 2 bases from V and 7 from J, leaving 20 bases between them. DNA for the CDR3: TGTGCCAGCAGCTTAACGTCTGTGCTGGCAGGAGGGACCCAGTACTTC. Amino acid sequence: CASSLTSVLAGGTQYF. Supplemented by reference TRBV7-2 and TRBJ2-5, the full variable domain reads GAGVSQSPSNKVTEKGKDVELRCDPISGHTALYWYRQSLGQGLEFLIYFQGNSAPDKSGLPSDRFSAERTGGSVSTLTIQRTQQEDSAVYLCASSLTSVLAGGTQYFGPGTRLLVL.

V and J are TRBV28 and TRBJ2-1; D ambiguous. Trimming left V 3 bases short and J 5 bases short, with 20 bases between. This CDR3 region has 17 residues. Germline lookup yields CDR1 MDHEN and CDR2 SYDVKM. The CDR3 loop reads CASSLWSLPRPNNEQFF. The CDR3 bases are TGTGCCAGCAGTTTGTGGAGTTTGCCGAGGCCCAACAATGAGCAGTTCTTC.

The rearrangement joins TRBV2 to TRBJ2-7; D remains unclear. The CDR3 consists of 14 residues. Per the germline V gene, CDR1 is SNHLY and CDR2 is FYNNEI. The V gene lost 7 bases and the J gene lost 0 bases, with 13 bases spanning the gap. CDR3 sequence reads: CASIRSDLSYEQYF. The CDR3 DNA sequence: TGTGCCAGCATCAGGTCAGACCTCTCCTACGAGCAGTACTTC.

This clone was seen only a few times. Here the CDR3 DNA reads TGTGCCAGCAGTACCTCGACAGGGGGAGGCTATGGCTACACCTTC. Its translation: CASSTSTGGGYGYTF. The chain is built from TRBV25-1 and TRBJ1-2, with 9 bases lining up with TRBD1. The CDR3 extends over 15 amino acids. V lost 5 bases to trimming and J lost 4 bases; unmatched junction nucleotides: 8. CDR1 and CDR2 from the germline V gene are MGHDK and SYGVNS.

The V and J genes are TRBV28 and TRBJ1-2; the D gene is possibly TRBD1 (5 bases). With 2 bases removed from V and 8 bases from J, the gap between germline ends came to 12 bases. Germline values: CDR1 MDHEN, CDR2 SYDVKM. The CDR3 sequence is 13 residues long. The CDR3 DNA follows: TGTGCCAGCAGTTTAGGTCAGGGTCCAGGCTACACCTTC. Encoded protein: CASSLGQGPGYTF.

V is TRBV6-1 and J is TRBJ1-2; weak D call: TRBD1 (5 bases). Germline V gives CDR1 MNHNS, CDR2 SASEGT. The CDR3 contains 10 residues. CDR3 amino acids: CLGGDYGYTF. CDR3 nucleotides: TGTCTTGGAGGGGACTATGGCTACACCTTC.

This chain links TRBV30 with TRBJ1-1; 7 bases are a match to TRBD1. Germline CDR1 GTSNPN, CDR2 SVGIG (reference sequence). The CDR3 runs to 14 residues. The junction had 4 bases not matched to a gene; V was cut back by 2 bases and J by 1 base. The CDR3 DNA is TGTGCCTGGAGTATGGGACAGTGGAACACTGAAGCTTTCTTT. This encodes CAWSMGQWNTEAFF.

This clone was seen only a few times. V usage is TRBV7-2 and J usage is TRBJ2-7; D is ambiguous. Trimming took 1 base from V and 0 from J, leaving 10 bases between them. Germline-derived CDR1 and CDR2 are SGHTA and FQGNSA. CDR3 length: 15 amino acids. CDR3 nucleotides: TGTGCCAGCAGCTTAGTTGCCCCTACCTCCTACGAGCAGTACTTC. It specifies CASSLVAPTSYEQYF.

The chain joins TRBV4-1 to TRBJ1-2, with D maybe TRBD1 (6 bases). The length of the CDR3 is 13 residues. Trimming stripped 4 bases from V and 6 bases from J, with 12 bases between. Germline V gene sequence: CDR1 MGHRA, CDR2 YSYEKL. The CDR3 here is CASSPPRGNGYTF. The CDR3 DNA is TGCGCCAGCAGCCCCCCTAGGGGGAATGGCTACACCTTC.

This chain connects TRBV5-8 to TRBJ2-2; TRBD1 is a possible D gene (5 bases). V was clipped by 2 bases and J by 8 bases, with 13 bases between them. Germline lookup yields CDR1 SGHTS and CDR2 YDEGEE. The CDR3 spans 14 residues. The CDR3 spells CASSFNGASGELFF. CDR3 sequence (DNA): TGTGCCAGCAGCTTCAATGGGGCTTCGGGGGAGCTGTTTTTT.

This clone was recorded a few times. The rearrangement uses TRBV11-2 and TRBJ2-1; TRBD1 matches at 8 bases. The germline V gene encodes CDR1 SGHAT and CDR2 FQNNGV. Germline trimming cut 2 bases from V and 6 bases from J; bases unmatched to any gene: 9. The CDR3 length is 16 residues. CDR3 sequence reads: CASSLQLTGDLNEQFF. The CDR3 coding sequence is TGTGCCAGCAGCTTACAACTGACAGGGGATCTCAATGAGCAGTTCTTC.

The chain has TRBV28 and TRBJ2-7; D ambiguous. Trimming took off 10 bases at V and 2 bases at J, with 15 bases between the two ends. CDR1 is MDHEN, CDR2 SYDVKM, per germline. CDR3 length equals 13 residues. CDR3 DNA: TGTGCCACCTTTAGAACGAGCCCCTACGAGCAGTACTTC. The encoded protein is CATFRTSPYEQYF. The full variable domain, with the rest looked up from reference TRBV28 and TRBJ2-7, is DVKVTQSSRYLVKRTGEKVFLECVQDMDHENMFWYRQDPGLGLRLIYFSYDVKMKEKGDIPEGYSVSREKKERFSLILESASTNQTSMYLCATFRTSPYEQYFGPGTRLTVT.

This clone was counted between two and nine times. The V gene is TRBV6-5, the J gene TRBJ1-2; 10 nucleotides agree with TRBD1. V dropped 6 bases and J dropped 8; count of bases not matched to a gene: 6. Germline CDR1 MNHEY, CDR2 SVGAGI. This CDR3 spans 13 amino acids. The CDR3 reads CASSETGGRGYTF. CDR3 nucleotides: TGTGCCAGCAGCGAGACAGGGGGCAGAGGCTACACCTTC.

V gene TRBV6-5 combines with J gene TRBJ2-7; a weak D match, TRBD2 (6 bases). Germline CDR1 MNHEY, CDR2 SVGAGI. The CDR3 is 15 amino acids. V was cut by 0 bases and J by 3 bases, with 12 bases left in between. The CDR3 reads CASSYSERGDYEQYF. CDR3 coding DNA: TGTGCCAGCAGTTACTCAGAACGCGGGGACTACGAGCAGTACTTC.

This clone was picked up a small number of times. The J gene is TRBJ2-6, the V gene TRBV19; perhaps TRBD1 as D (6 bases). V gave up 4 bases and J gave up 1 base, with 8 bases separating them. Germline V CDR1 and CDR2: LNHDA, SQIVND (reference sequence). This CDR3 spans 15 amino acids. The CDR3 nucleotides read TGTGCCAGTAGTAACAGGGCTTCTGGGGCCAACGTCCTGACTTTC. It encodes CASSNRASGANVLTF. The full variable domain, its missing parts supplied by reference TRBV19 and TRBJ2-6, is DGGITQSPKYLFRKEGQNVTLSCEQNLNHDAMYWYRQDPGQGLRLIYYSQIVNDFQKGDIAEGYSVSREKKESFPLTVTSAQKNPTAFYLCASSNRASGANVLTFGAGSRLTVL.

This clone has only a few counts. J is TRBJ2-3 and V is TRBV6-5; D unclear. This CDR3 is 15 amino acids long. Germline loops: CDR1 MNHEY, CDR2 SVGAGI. With 6 bases removed from V and 5 bases from J, the gap between germline ends came to 18 bases. CDR3 DNA sequence: TGTGCCAGCAGACCAGACCCGACGGGTGTAGATACGCAGTATTTT. Amino acid sequence: CASRPDPTGVDTQYF.

This clone was seen more than once but under ten times. CDR3 sequence reads: CASSTPTGSYEQYF. CDR3 bases: TGTGCCAGCAGCACCCCGACAGGGTCCTACGAGCAGTACTTC. The chain recombines TRBV7-2 with TRBJ2-7, with 7 bases matching TRBD1. The CDR3 has 14 residues. Trimming removed 5 bases from V and 1 base from J; junction bases left unmatched: 5. Per the germline V gene, CDR1 is SGHTA and CDR2 is FQGNSA.

This sequence joins TRBV28 and TRBJ2-7, with a tentative D call TRBD1 (5 bases). The V gene lost 5 bases and the J gene lost 7 bases, with 21 bases spanning the gap. The CDR3 has 15 residues. CDR1 MDHEN and CDR2 SYDVKM come from the germline V gene. CDR3 nucleotide sequence: TGTGCCAGCAGTACACAGACAGACCCACGGTGGGAGCAGTACTTC. Translated: CASSTQTDPRWEQYF.

This clone has only a few counts. This chain connects TRBV5-4 to TRBJ1-2; D remains ambiguous. From germline, CDR1 is SGHNT and CDR2 YYREEE (reference sequence). V lost 0 bases and J lost 4, with 7 bases in between. The CDR3 extends over 13 amino acids. The CDR3 loop is CASSLGHPYGYTF. As DNA, the CDR3 is TGTGCCAGCAGCTTGGGACATCCCTATGGCTACACCTTC.

The rearrangement links TRBV4-2 to TRBJ1-2, with D possibly being TRBD1 (5 bases). Trimming took 0 bases from V and 7 from J, leaving 15 bases between them. The length of the CDR3 is 15 residues. The V gene's germline CDR1 is LGHNA and CDR2 YNFKEQ. CDR3 coding DNA: TGTGCCAGCAGCCAAGATTTAGGGGAGGTTTTTGGCTACACCTTC. Residues: CASSQDLGEVFGYTF.

This chain joins TRBV6-5 and TRBJ2-3; TRBD2 matches at 9 bases. Trimming at V came to 5 bases and at J to 3 bases, leaving 3 bases not matched to a gene. This CDR3 is built from 14 residues. CDR1 MNHEY and CDR2 SVGAGI come from the germline V gene. This CDR3 is CASSQGLATDTQYF. The CDR3 coding sequence is TGTGCCAGCAGTCAAGGACTAGCGACAGATACGCAGTATTTT.

In DNA, the CDR3 is TGTGCCAGCAGCGGCACAGCGGCGGGCAATCAGCCCCAGCATTTT. Its translation is CASSGTAAGNQPQHF. The chain couples TRBV2 to TRBJ1-5; D is unresolved. The V gene lost 6 bases and the J gene lost 2 bases, with 14 bases spanning the gap. Germline V lookup: CDR1 SNHLY, CDR2 FYNNEI. The CDR3 totals 15 residues.

This clone turned up a few times. This chain uses TRBV28 with TRBJ2-7, with D possibly matching TRBD2 (5 bases). This CDR3 has 12 residues. The germline V and J ends were trimmed by 10 bases and 2 bases, with 12 bases remaining between them. Germline V gives CDR1 MDHEN, CDR2 SYDVKM. In DNA form, the CDR3 reads TGTGCCACAAGGCCGGGGACCTACGAGCAGTACTTC. Protein product: CATRPGTYEQYF. The full variable domain, completed using reference TRBV28 and TRBJ2-7, is DVKVTQSSRYLVKRTGEKVFLECVQDMDHENMFWYRQDPGLGLRLIYFSYDVKMKEKGDIPEGYSVSREKKERFSLILESASTNQTSMYLCATRPGTYEQYFGPGTRLTVT.

The sample holds a few counts of this clone. The chain carries TRBV29-1 and TRBJ1-4; D gene unclear. This CDR3 has 13 amino acids. Looked up from germline, CDR1 is SQVTM and CDR2 is ANQGSEA. Trimming pared 4 bases from V and 0 bases from J, leaving 6 bases between. The CDR3 nucleotides read TGCAGCGTTGCCGGGTCAACTAATGAAAAACTGTTTTTT. This sequence encodes CSVAGSTNEKLFF.

In this sample, this clone turned up a few times. This rearrangement joins TRBV7-2 to TRBJ1-1; D gene ambiguous. There are 16 residues in the CDR3. Germline loops: CDR1 SGHTA, CDR2 FQGNSA. V lost 1 base to trimming and J lost 6 bases, with 18 bases between them. This chain's CDR3 is CASSLDRERRKAEAFF. Here the CDR3 DNA reads TGTGCCAGCAGCTTAGATAGGGAGCGCCGGAAGGCTGAAGCTTTCTTT. Looking up the rest from reference TRBV7-2 and TRBJ1-1 gives the full variable domain: GAGVSQSPSNKVTEKGKDVELRCDPISGHTALYWYRQSLGQGLEFLIYFQGNSAPDKSGLPSDRFSAERTGGSVSTLTIQRTQQEDSAVYLCASSLDRERRKAEAFFGQGTRLTVV.

This clone was detected a few times. This chain connects TRBV11-1 to TRBJ2-1; the match to TRBD1 covers 9 bases. The germline gives CDR1 SGHAT, CDR2 FQDESV (reference sequence). The CDR3 is made up of 15 amino acids. The ends lost 4 bases at V and 2 bases at J; junction bases unmatched: 3. CDR3 protein: CASSSGTGPYNEQFF. In nucleotides, the CDR3 is TGTGCCAGCAGCTCCGGGACAGGGCCCTACAATGAGCAGTTCTTC.

J is TRBJ1-5 and V is TRBV7-9, with TRBD1 as a possible D gene (5 bases). Germline V gene lookup returns CDR1 SEHNR and CDR2 FQNEAQ (reference sequence). The CDR3 length is 14 residues. Trimming took 4 bases from V and 4 from J, leaving 11 bases between them. In DNA, the CDR3 is TGTGCCAGCAGCTCGGGGGTCGGAAATCAGCCCCAGCATTTT. Encoded protein: CASSSGVGNQPQHF. The full variable domain, rest sourced from reference TRBV7-9 and TRBJ1-5, is DTGVSQNPRHKITKRGQNVTFRCDPISEHNRLYWYRQTLGQGPEFLTYFQNEAQLEKSRLLSDRFSAERPKGSFSTLEIQRTEQGDSAMYLCASSSGVGNQPQHFGDGTRLSIL.

This clone was observed a few times. The chain combines TRBV13 with TRBJ1-6; 7 bases fit TRBD1. The V gene end was trimmed by 5 bases and the J gene end by 16 bases; junction bases not matched to a gene: 11. Germline V gives CDR1 PRHDT, CDR2 FYEKMQ (reference sequence). The CDR3 consists of 13 residues. CDR3 coding DNA: TGTGCCAGCAGCGGAACAACAGGGGCCTCTCTCCACTTT. This encodes CASSGTTGASLHF.